The rows below give T cell receptor beta chains drawn from one sample of a study of cytomegalovirus exposure and HLA in healthy donors. Clones were sequenced by immunoSEQ multiplex PCR, and TCRdb holds only the in-frame ones, with some missing. Among about 71,000 clones listed, 65% to 75% were seen once. The sample taken for sequencing was PBMCs. Receptors were obtained from a man in his forties in good health and CMV-seropositive. CDR3s include the opening cysteine and the closing phenylalanine or tryptophan. D genes are given only for firm matches. The size of a clone is reported for some rows only, either as once, few or many, or as a class for expanded clones.

length	V	size	D	J	CDR3	DNA
16	TRBV5-1	.	.	TRBJ2-3	CASSSRTLGDTDTQYF	TGCGCCAGCAGTTCCAGGACTCTTGGAGACACAGATACGCAGTATTTT
16	TRBV15	.	TRBD2	TRBJ2-1	CATSRDWAGGYNEQFF	TGTGCCACCAGCAGAGACTGGGCGGGAGGTTACAATGAGCAGTTCTTC
12	TRBV6-6	.	.	TRBJ1-1	CASSQTGGEAFF	TGTGCCAGCAGCCAGACGGGAGGGGAAGCTTTCTTT
15	TRBV27	.	.	TRBJ2-7	CASSREAVSSYEQYF	TGTGCCAGCAGTCGAGAGGCGGTTAGCTCCTACGAGCAGTACTTC
16	TRBV28	.	.	TRBJ1-4	CASSLTTGLTNEKLFF	TGTGCCAGCAGCTTGACCACAGGGTTAACTAATGAAAAACTGTTTTTT
16	TRBV7-3	few	TRBD2	TRBJ2-7	CASSLKGVAGINEQYF	TGTGCCAGCAGCTTAAAGGGGGTAGCGGGAATTAACGAGCAGTACTTC
13	TRBV5-1	.	.	TRBJ2-1	CASSGGTYNEQFF	TGCGCCAGCAGCGGCGGGACCTACAATGAGCAGTTCTTC
16	TRBV7-6	.	TRBD2	TRBJ2-1	CASSLGTSGSNNEQFF	TGTGCCAGCAGCTTAGGAACTAGCGGGAGTAACAATGAGCAGTTCTTC
14	TRBV5-4	.	TRBD1	TRBJ2-5	CASRAGTEKETQYF	TGTGCCAGCAGGGCCGGGACAGAAAAAGAGACCCAGTACTTC
13	TRBV5-8	once	TRBD1	TRBJ2-4	CASSHDREPFQYF	TGTGCCAGCAGCCACGACAGGGAGCCGTTTCAGTACTTC
14	TRBV6-5	once	TRBD2	TRBJ2-7	CASSYERDHYEQYF	TGTGCCAGCAGTTACGAGCGGGATCACTACGAGCAGTACTTC
14	TRBV7-2	.	TRBD2	TRBJ2-7	CASSLGLAVYEQYF	TGTGCCAGCAGCCTGGGACTAGCGGTTTACGAGCAGTACTTC
15	TRBV9	.	TRBD2	TRBJ2-1	CASSVVERGAGEQFF	TGTGCCAGCAGCGTAGTTGAGCGGGGGGCGGGTGAGCAGTTCTTC
15	TRBV4-1	once	.	TRBJ1-4	CASSQVAGRNEKLFF	TGCGCCAGCAGCCAAGTAGCAGGGCGGAATGAAAAACTGTTTTTT
17	TRBV5-1	.	TRBD1	TRBJ2-5	CASSLGGQGARTETQYF	TGCGCCAGCAGCTTGGGAGGACAGGGGGCGCGGACGGAGACCCAGTACTTC
15	TRBV5-6	.	.	TRBJ2-2	CASSFTRQGTGELFF	TGTGCCAGCAGCTTTACCAGGCAGGGCACCGGGGAGCTGTTTTTT
16	TRBV7-6	.	.	TRBJ2-2	CASSFRGTDNTGELFF	TGTGCCAGCAGCTTTCGCGGGACAGATAACACCGGGGAGCTGTTTTTT
14	TRBV6-6	.	TRBD1	TRBJ1-2	CASSSQGTGDGYTF	TGTGCCAGCAGTTCCCAGGGCACAGGGGATGGCTACACCTTC
15	TRBV11-2	.	TRBD1	TRBJ2-7	CASSPGGTGGEEQYF	TGTGCCAGCAGCCCCGGTGGGACAGGGGGCGAGGAGCAGTACTTC
15	TRBV4-1	few	TRBD1	TRBJ2-7	CASSQTPTGVDEQYF	TGCGCCAGCAGCCAAACCCCGACAGGGGTAGACGAGCAGTACTTC
14	TRBV5-1	.	.	TRBJ2-2	CASSLAADTGELFF	TGCGCCAGCAGCTTGGCTGCAGACACCGGGGAGCTGTTTTTT
14	TRBV6-1	few	TRBD1	TRBJ2-5	CASRSTGAQETQYF	TGTGCCAGCAGAAGCACAGGGGCCCAAGAGACCCAGTACTTC